The clone carrying this TCR beta chain was observed at least ten times. RNA transcripts provided the source from which TCR beta CDR3 regions were amplified. A first-round RT-PCR of the TCR CDR3 used the HTBI primer set. TCRdb redid the calling of the multiplex PCR reads with MiXCR, one entry per CDR3 protein. The data show some 600,000 distinct CDR3 sequences, with approximately 14% seen just once and less than 6% held by the top ten. This sample is drawn from a study of T cells in Graves' hyperthyroidism and ophthalmopathy. This CDR3 is built from 14 residues. In germline, CDR1 is DFQATT, CDR2 SNEGSKA (reference sequence). Trimming took off 0 bases at V and 1 base at J, with 8 bases between the two ends.

This TCR was sampled from a woman in her twenties or thirties with Graves' hyperthyroidism that later progressed to Graves' ophthalmopathy. Sequencing used blood. The chain carries TRBV20-1 and TRBJ2-3; D is undetermined. CDR3 in amino acids: CSARDPGGTDTQYF. The CDR3 DNA sequence: TGCAGTGCTAGAGATCCCGGCGGCACAGATACGCAGTATTTT.